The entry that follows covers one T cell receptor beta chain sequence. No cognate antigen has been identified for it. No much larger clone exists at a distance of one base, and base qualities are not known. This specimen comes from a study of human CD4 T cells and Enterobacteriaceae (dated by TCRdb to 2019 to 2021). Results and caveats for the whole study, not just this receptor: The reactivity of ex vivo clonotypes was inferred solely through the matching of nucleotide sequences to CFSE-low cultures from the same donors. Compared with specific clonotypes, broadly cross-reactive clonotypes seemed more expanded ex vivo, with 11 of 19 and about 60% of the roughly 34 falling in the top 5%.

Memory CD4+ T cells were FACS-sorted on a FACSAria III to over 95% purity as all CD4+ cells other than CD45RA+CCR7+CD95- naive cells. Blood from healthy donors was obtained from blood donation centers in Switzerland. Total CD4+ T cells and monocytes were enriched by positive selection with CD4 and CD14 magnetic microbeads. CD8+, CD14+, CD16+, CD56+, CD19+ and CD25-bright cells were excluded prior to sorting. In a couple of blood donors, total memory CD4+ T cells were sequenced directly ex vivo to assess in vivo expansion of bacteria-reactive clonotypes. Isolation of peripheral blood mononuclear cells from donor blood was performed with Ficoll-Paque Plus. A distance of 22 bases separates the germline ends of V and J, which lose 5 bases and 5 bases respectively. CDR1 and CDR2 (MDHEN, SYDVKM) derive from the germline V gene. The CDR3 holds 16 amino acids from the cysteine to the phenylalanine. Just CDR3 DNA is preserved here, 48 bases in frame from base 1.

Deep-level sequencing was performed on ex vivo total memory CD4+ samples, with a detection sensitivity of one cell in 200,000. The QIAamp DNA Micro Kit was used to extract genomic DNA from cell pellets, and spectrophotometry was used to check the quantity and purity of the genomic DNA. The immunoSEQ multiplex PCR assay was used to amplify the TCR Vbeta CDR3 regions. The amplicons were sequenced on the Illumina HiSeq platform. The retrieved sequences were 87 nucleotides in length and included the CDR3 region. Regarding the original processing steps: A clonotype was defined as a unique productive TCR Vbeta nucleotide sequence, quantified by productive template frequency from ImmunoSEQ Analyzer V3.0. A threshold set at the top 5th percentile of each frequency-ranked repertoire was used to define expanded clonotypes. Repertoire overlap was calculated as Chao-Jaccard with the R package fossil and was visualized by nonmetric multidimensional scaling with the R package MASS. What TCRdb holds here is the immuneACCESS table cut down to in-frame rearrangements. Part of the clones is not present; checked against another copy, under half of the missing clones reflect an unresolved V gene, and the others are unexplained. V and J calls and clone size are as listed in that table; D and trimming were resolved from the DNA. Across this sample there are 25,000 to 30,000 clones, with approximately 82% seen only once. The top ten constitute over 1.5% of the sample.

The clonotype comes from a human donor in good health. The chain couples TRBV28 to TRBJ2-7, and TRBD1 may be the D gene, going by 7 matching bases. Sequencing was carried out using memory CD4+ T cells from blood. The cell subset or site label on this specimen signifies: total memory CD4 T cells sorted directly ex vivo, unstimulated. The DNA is TGTGCCAGCAGTAGGGGGCCGGGGGCGATAATGAACGAGCAGTACTTC. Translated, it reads CASSRGPGAIMNEQYF.